This T cell receptor beta chain appears in the sequencing data of a study of molecular identifiers for immune sequencing clone quantification. The CDR3 runs to 15 residues. Germline CDR1 reads SGHDT; CDR2 reads YYEEEE. Trimming took 0 bases from V and 4 from J, leaving 14 bases between them. This clonotype was detected many times. Its antigen is unknown. From the PCR reads, TCRdb called clonotypes with MiXCR, one entry per CDR3 protein. This repertoire shows over 550,000 distinct CDR3 sequences, roughly 27% found once; its top ten account for 0.7% to 0.95%. Whole-study findings and limits: A single cell's spiked Jurkat TCR RNA was reportedly detectable among approximately 930,000 naive cells.

The sample comprised naive CD8+ T cells from blood, with Jurkat cell RNA spiked in. Stated subset: FACS-sorted CD8+CD4-CCR7+CD45RA+ naive T cells. The rearrangement uses TRBV5-6 and TRBJ2-7; weak D call: TRBD1 (6 bases). This clonotype was obtained from a human donor in good health. Some libraries in this study had Jurkat cell RNA spiked in. CDR3 DNA: TGTGCCAGCAGCTTGGATCGGCAGGGGATGTACGAGCAGTACTTC. This sequence encodes CASSLDRQGMYEQYF.